This T cell receptor (beta chain) was recorded in a study of OX40 agonist ivuxolimab in advanced cancers. As for the study in general: People in dose escalation had one of these cancers: hepatocellular carcinoma, melanoma, renal cell or head and neck cancer.

Data came from immunoSEQ multiplex PCR; TCRdb stores just in-frame clones and leaves some out. The data hold roughly 21,000 clones, with roughly 86% observed a single time. The germline V gene encodes CDR1 MNHEY and CDR2 SMNVEV (reference sequence). The V and J ends lost 3 bases and 3 bases respectively, with 12 bases between them. The CDR3 has 15 residues. The specimen was CD4+ or CD8+ T cells sorted from blood, collected in a trial of the OX40 agonist ivuxolimab. This chain links TRBV27 with TRBJ2-1; possible D gene TRBD2, 6 bases. The receptor was isolated from an adult with an advanced solid tumor such as melanoma, head and neck, liver or kidney cancer. The chain's CDR3 is CASSLGTGGYNEQFF. As DNA, the CDR3 is TGTGCCAGCAGTTTGGGGACTGGGGGCTACAATGAGCAGTTCTTC.